The next 3 T cell receptor beta chains were all read from a single sample in a study of CD8+CD57+ T cells in acquired aplastic anemia. It was genomic DNA that served as the template for profiling TCR beta VDJ and CDR3. MiXCR, run by TCRdb on the reads, gives a single entry per CDR3 protein. Among under 200,000 distinct CDR3 sequences listed, 50% to 75% were seen once. Material for sequencing was sorted CD4+, CD8+, or CD8+CD57+ T cells (not recorded which) from PBMCs. Receptor source: a human donor in good health.

On this clonotype: At one boundary the junction diverges from the germline segment, which might be a read error. The rearrangement links TRBV12-3 or TRBV12-4 to TRBJ2-1, with D hard to call. CDR3 length equals 15 residues. CDR3 protein: CAISESRSQLNEQFF. CDR3 coding DNA: TGTGCCATCAGTGAGTCACGGTCGCAGCTAAATGAGCAGTTCTTC.

This clonotype was observed a handful of times. The chain recombines TRBV24-1 with TRBJ2-1; unclear D gene. The CDR3 totals 15 residues. Germline V gene data show CDR1 as KGHDR and CDR2 as SFDVKD. The V and J ends lost 6 bases and 8 bases respectively, with 19 bases between them. The CDR3 DNA is TGTGCCACCAGTTACCAAACACTAACGGCGGATGAGCAGTTCTTC. Protein product: CATSYQTLTADEQFF.

The rearrangement joins TRBV7-9 to TRBJ2-3; a possible D gene is TRBD1 (6 bases). CDR3 length equals 16 residues. Germline lookup yields CDR1 SEHNR and CDR2 FQNEAQ (reference sequence). V was shortened by 5 bases and J by 2 bases, with 17 bases between the two germline ends. The CDR3, as DNA: TGTGCCAGCAGCCGAGGGGCGTGGGGACACACAGATACGCAGTATTTT. As protein: CASSRGAWGHTDTQYF.